Listed below are T cell receptor beta chains from one sample, sequenced in a study of blood T cell repertoires in COVID-19. Only in-frame clones appear in the TCRdb table, and some are missing; sequencing was by immunoSEQ multiplex PCR. The sample records around 88,000 clones, over 70% being singletons. Sample: peripheral blood. The receptors originated from a woman aged 80 or over with acute or convalescent COVID-19. CDR3s include the opening cysteine and the closing phenylalanine or tryptophan. The D gene is left open where the match is weak. Only part of the rows carry a size: once, few, many, or a class if the clone is expanded.

j_gene	d_gene	v_gene	abundance	CDR3nt	CDR3aa
TRBJ2-3	.	TRBV10-3	.	TGTGCCATCGGCGGGTCAGATACGCAGTATTTT	CAIGGSDTQYF
TRBJ1-1	.	TRBV2	.	TGTGCCAGCAGTGAAGTTTCAGGGACTGGGACTGAAGCTTTCTTT	CASSEVSGTGTEAFF
TRBJ1-2	.	TRBV7-8	once	TGTGCCAGCAGCTTAGAAGGCAGGAACCTTAACTATGGCTACACCTTC	CASSLEGRNLNYGYTF
TRBJ2-7	.	TRBV6-2/TRBV6-3	.	TGTGCCAGCAGTTACTCATTCCCCCAGCGACTGACGGCCGAGCAGTACTTC	CASSYSFPQRLTAEQYF
TRBJ1-2	.	TRBV5-4	.	TGTGCCAGCCGCTCGGGGCCTACAGGGACGAGTGGCTACACCTTC	CASRSGPTGTSGYTF
TRBJ2-7	.	TRBV1	.	TGCACCAGCAGCCAAGTTCCCCCGGAGTTCTACGAGCAGTACTTC	CTSSQVPPEFYEQYF
TRBJ1-1	TRBD1	TRBV5-1	.	TGCGCCAGCAGCTTGCGACCCGGGACAGGGTCAACTGAAGCTTTCTTT	CASSLRPGTGSTEAFF
TRBJ2-3	TRBD2	TRBV24-1	.	TGTGCCACCAGTCAGGGCGGGGGGGCAGATACGCAGTATTTT	CATSQGGGADTQYF
TRBJ1-2	TRBD1	TRBV5-1	.	TGCGCCAGCAGCAGCGGACAGGGTGGCGGCTACACCTTC	CASSSGQGGGYTF
TRBJ1-6	.	TRBV7-2	.	TGTGCCAGCAGCTTAGGGAGGGGAGGCAATTCACCCCTCCACTTT	CASSLGRGGNSPLHF
TRBJ2-3	TRBD2	TRBV29-1	.	TGCAGCGTTGAGAGGCGGGGGGGCACGGCAGATACGCAGTATTTT	CSVERRGGTADTQYF
TRBJ1-2	.	TRBV28	.	TGTGCCAGCAGACCTGGGACACTTGGCTACACCTTC	CASRPGTLGYTF
TRBJ2-5	.	TRBV2	.	TGTGCCAGGAGTAGATTGGGGGGAGAGACCCAGTACTTC	CARSRLGGETQYF
TRBJ1-1	TRBD1	TRBV29-1	.	TGCAGCGTTAGACAGGGTCTGAACACTGAAGCTTTCTTT	CSVRQGLNTEAFF
TRBJ2-5	TRBD1	TRBV28	once	TGTGCCAGCAGTTCCGGACAGGGCCACCAGGAGACCCAGTACTTC	CASSSGQGHQETQYF
TRBJ1-1	.	TRBV6-2/TRBV6-3	.	TGTGCCAGCAGTTACTCGGTAGAGGTCACTGAAGCTTTCTTT	CASSYSVEVTEAFF
TRBJ2-3	TRBD1	TRBV2	.	TGTGCCAGCCTCTCCCCAGGGACAGGGGCTAGAGATACGCAGTATTTT	CASLSPGTGARDTQYF
TRBJ1-2	TRBD1	TRBV9	.	TGTGCCAGCAGCGTAGGAGGGACAGGGGTCGGCTACACCTTC	CASSVGGTGVGYTF
TRBJ1-6	.	TRBV6-2/TRBV6-3	.	TGTGCCAGCACCCCCTTGGGTAGTCGAGCGAATTCACCCCTCCACTTT	CASTPLGSRANSPLHF
TRBJ1-1	.	TRBV19	.	TGTGCCAGTAGTCCGCGGAGAACTATAACGACGAACACTGAAGCTTTCTTT	CASSPRRTITTNTEAFF
TRBJ2-2	.	TRBV2	.	TGTGCCAGGAAGGGAGAGAACACCGGGGAGCTGTTTTTT	CARKGENTGELFF
TRBJ1-6	.	TRBV2	.	TGTGCCAGCATCGGTCAGGGGAATAATTCACCCCTCCACTTT	CASIGQGNNSPLHF
TRBJ1-1	TRBD1	TRBV6-5	.	TGTGCCAGCAGTACCCCCGGGACAGGGAACACTGAAGCTTTCTTT	CASSTPGTGNTEAFF
TRBJ2-3	TRBD1	TRBV6-2/TRBV6-3	.	TGTGCCAGCAGTTTTCCCAGGGGGCTTGGCACAGATACGCAGTATTTT	CASSFPRGLGTDTQYF
TRBJ2-7	.	TRBV28	.	TGTGCCAGCACCTCATGGGGGCGCGAGCAGTACTTC	CASTSWGREQYF
TRBJ1-2	.	TRBV7-2	.	TGTGCCAGCAGCTTAGGAGGGGGTTATGGCTACACCTTC	CASSLGGGYGYTF
TRBJ2-5	.	TRBV7-9	.	TGTGCCAGCAGCCCACCCCGGGGGGCTCGGAGGCAAGAGACCCAGTACTTC	CASSPPRGARRQETQYF
TRBJ1-4	TRBD1	TRBV30	once	TGTGCCTGGAGTAGCCAGGGGGCTGCTAATGAAAAACTGTTTTTT	CAWSSQGAANEKLFF
TRBJ1-2	.	TRBV29-1	.	TGCAGCGTTGACCGGGAAATTGGCTACACCTTC	CSVDREIGYTF
TRBJ1-3	TRBD1	TRBV5-4	few	TGTGCCAGCAGCTTACTTGGGACAGGGAAGGCCCTCTCTGGAAACACCATATATTTT	CASSLLGTGKALSGNTIYF
TRBJ1-1	.	TRBV19	many	TGTGCCAGTAGTATTTTCGCGTTCGGTGCAGGCACTGAAGCTTTCTTT	CASSIFAFGAGTEAFF
TRBJ2-7	TRBD1	TRBV10-1	.	TGCGCCAGCAAACGGGGGACAGGCGCCTACGAGCAGTACTTC	CASKRGTGAYEQYF
TRBJ2-1	.	TRBV3-1/TRBV3-2	.	TGTGCCAGCAGCCAAGATTTGACTAGGCCCCCCTTCAATGAGCAGTTCTTC	CASSQDLTRPPFNEQFF
TRBJ1-2	.	TRBV28	.	TGTGCCAGCACCCCCCCCCTGGGAGGGTATGGCTACACCTTC	CASTPPLGGYGYTF
TRBJ2-5	TRBD2	TRBV5-6	.	TGTGCCAGCAGCTTGGTTCTGCGGGGGGGCCGGGAGACCCAGTACTTC	CASSLVLRGGRETQYF
TRBJ1-2	.	TRBV2	once	TGTGCCAGTAGTAAGGGGGTGGATGGCTACACCTTC	CASSKGVDGYTF
TRBJ2-3	.	TRBV15	.	TGTGCCACCAGCAGAGGGTTAGCGAGCACAGATACGCAGTATTTT	CATSRGLASTDTQYF
TRBJ2-7	TRBD1	TRBV2	.	TGTGCCAGCAGCACCACCGGGACAGGGGTTCGGGCAGGGGGCGAGCAGTACTTC	CASSTTGTGVRAGGEQYF
TRBJ2-3	TRBD2	TRBV15	.	TGTGCCACCAGCAGAGATCGGGGGGGCGGCACAGATACGCAGTATTTT	CATSRDRGGGTDTQYF
TRBJ1-2	.	TRBV4-1	.	TGCGCCAGCAGCCAAGGTATATGGAGGGCGCGGGATGGCTACACCTTC	CASSQGIWRARDGYTF
TRBJ1-1	.	TRBV12-3/TRBV12-4	.	TGTGCCAGCAGTTTAGAAGGGGTAGCTTTCTTT	CASSLEGVAFF
TRBJ1-5	TRBD1	TRBV29-1	.	TGCAGCGTTGCGAGGGACAGGGGTCAGCCCCAGCATTTT	CSVARDRGQPQHF